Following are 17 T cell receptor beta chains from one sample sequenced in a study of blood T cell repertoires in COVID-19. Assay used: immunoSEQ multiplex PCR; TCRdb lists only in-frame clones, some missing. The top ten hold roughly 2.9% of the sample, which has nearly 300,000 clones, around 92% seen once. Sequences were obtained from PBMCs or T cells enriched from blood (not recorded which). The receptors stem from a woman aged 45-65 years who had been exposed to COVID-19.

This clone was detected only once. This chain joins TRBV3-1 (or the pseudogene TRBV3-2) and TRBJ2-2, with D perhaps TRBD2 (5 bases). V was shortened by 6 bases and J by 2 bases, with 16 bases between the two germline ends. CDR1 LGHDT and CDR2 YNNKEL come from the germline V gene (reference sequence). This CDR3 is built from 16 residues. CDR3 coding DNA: TGTGCCAGCAGGGAAGGCGGAGGCATTAACACCGGGGAGCTGTTTTTT. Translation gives CASREGGGINTGELFF.

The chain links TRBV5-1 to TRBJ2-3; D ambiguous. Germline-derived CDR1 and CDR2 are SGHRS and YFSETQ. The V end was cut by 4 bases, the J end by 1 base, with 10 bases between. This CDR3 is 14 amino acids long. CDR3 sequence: CASSKITGTDTQYF. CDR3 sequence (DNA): TGCGCCAGCAGCAAGATAACGGGCACAGATACGCAGTATTTT.

The CDR3 DNA follows: TGTGCCAGCAGCCCCGGGTCTCCTGCAACTAATGAAAAACTGTTTTTT. It codes for CASSPGSPATNEKLFF. V gene TRBV13 combines with J gene TRBJ1-4, with D unresolved. The CDR3 totals 16 residues. Germline CDR1 PRHDT, CDR2 FYEKMQ (reference sequence). The V end lost 5 bases, the J end lost 0 bases, and 13 bases lay between the germline ends.

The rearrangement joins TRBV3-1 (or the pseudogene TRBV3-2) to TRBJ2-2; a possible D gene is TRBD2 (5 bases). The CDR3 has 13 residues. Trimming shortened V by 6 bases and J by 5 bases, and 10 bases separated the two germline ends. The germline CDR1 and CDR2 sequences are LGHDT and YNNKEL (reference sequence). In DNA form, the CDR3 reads TGTGCCAGCAGACTCTTAGCGACCGGGGAGCTGTTTTTT. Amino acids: CASRLLATGELFF.

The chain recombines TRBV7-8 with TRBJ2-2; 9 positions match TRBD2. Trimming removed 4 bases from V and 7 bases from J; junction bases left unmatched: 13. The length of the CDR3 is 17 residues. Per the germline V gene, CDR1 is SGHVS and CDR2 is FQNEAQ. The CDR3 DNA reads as TGTGCCAGCAGCTCCCTCCCGGCGGGGGGGCTGGACGGGGAGCTGTTTTTT. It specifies CASSSLPAGGLDGELFF.

Here the CDR3 reads CASSLAGQGANEQFF. CDR3 nucleotide sequence: TGTGCCAGCAGCTTAGCCGGCCAGGGGGCCAATGAGCAGTTCTTC. The rearrangement joins TRBV11-1 to TRBJ2-1, with TRBD1 matching 8 bases. Germline CDR1 is SGHAT and CDR2 is FQDESV (reference sequence). The CDR3 covers 15 residues. V lost 0 bases to trimming and J lost 6 bases; unmatched junction nucleotides: 4.

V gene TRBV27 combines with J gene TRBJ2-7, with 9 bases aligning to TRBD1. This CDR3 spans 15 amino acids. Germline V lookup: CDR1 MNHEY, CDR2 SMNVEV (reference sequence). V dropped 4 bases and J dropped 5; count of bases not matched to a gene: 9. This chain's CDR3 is CASSSTGTGSHEQYF. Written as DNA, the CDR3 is TGTGCCAGCAGTTCGACCGGGACAGGGTCACACGAGCAGTACTTC.

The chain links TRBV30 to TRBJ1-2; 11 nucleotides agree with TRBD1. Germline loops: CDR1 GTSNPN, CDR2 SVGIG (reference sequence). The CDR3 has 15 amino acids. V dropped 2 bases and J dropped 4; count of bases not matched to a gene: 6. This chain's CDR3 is CAWSSRDRGIYGYTF. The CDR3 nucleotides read TGTGCCTGGAGTTCCCGGGACAGGGGGATCTATGGCTACACCTTC.

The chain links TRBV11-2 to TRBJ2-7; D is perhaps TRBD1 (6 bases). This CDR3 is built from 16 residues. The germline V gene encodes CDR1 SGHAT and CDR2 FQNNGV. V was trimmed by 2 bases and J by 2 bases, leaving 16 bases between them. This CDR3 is CASSLFTGTKTYEQYF. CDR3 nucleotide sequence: TGTGCCAGCAGCTTATTCACCGGGACAAAAACCTACGAGCAGTACTTC. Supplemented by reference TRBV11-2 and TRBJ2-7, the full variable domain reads EAGVAQSPRYKIIEKRQSVAFWCNPISGHATLYWYQQILGQGPKLLIQFQNNGVVDDSQLPKDRFSAERLKGVDSTLKIQPAKLEDSAVYLCASSLFTGTKTYEQYFGPGTRLTVT.

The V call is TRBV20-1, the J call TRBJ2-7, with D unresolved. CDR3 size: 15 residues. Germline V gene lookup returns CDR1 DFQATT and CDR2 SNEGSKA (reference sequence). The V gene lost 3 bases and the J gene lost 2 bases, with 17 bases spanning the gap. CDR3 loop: CSASNPQTVPYEQYF. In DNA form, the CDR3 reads TGCAGTGCTAGTAATCCCCAGACTGTGCCCTACGAGCAGTACTTC.

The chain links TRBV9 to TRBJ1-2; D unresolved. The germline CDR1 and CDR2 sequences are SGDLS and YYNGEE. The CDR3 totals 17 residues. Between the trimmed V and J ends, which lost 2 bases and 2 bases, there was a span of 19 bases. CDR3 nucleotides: TGTGCCAGCAGCGTCGCGGAGGGTTTACCGATGAACTATGGCTACACCTTC. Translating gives CASSVAEGLPMNYGYTF.

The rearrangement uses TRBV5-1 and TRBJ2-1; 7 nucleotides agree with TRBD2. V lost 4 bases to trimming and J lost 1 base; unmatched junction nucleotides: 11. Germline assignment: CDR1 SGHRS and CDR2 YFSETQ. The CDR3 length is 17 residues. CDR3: CASSQEASGSSYNEQFF. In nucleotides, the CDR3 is TGCGCCAGCAGCCAGGAGGCTAGCGGTAGTTCCTACAATGAGCAGTTCTTC.

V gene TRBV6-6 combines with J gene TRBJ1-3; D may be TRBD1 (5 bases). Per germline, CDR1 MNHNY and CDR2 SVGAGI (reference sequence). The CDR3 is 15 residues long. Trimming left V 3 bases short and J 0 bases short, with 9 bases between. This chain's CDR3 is CASSYSDSSGNTIYF. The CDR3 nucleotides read TGTGCCAGCAGTTATTCCGACAGCTCTGGAAACACCATATATTTT.

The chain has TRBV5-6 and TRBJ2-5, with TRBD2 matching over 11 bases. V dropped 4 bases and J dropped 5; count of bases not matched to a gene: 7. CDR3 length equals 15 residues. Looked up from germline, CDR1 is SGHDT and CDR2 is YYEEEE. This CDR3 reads CASSVAGGLGETQYF. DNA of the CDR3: TGTGCCAGCAGCGTAGCGGGGGGGCTAGGGGAGACCCAGTACTTC.

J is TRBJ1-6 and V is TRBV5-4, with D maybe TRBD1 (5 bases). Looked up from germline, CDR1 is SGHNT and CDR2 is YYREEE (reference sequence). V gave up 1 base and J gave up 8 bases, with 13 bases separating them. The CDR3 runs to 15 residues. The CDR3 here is CASSLSKGLDSPLHF. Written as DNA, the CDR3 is TGTGCCAGCAGCTTGTCCAAGGGGCTAGATTCACCCCTCCACTTT.

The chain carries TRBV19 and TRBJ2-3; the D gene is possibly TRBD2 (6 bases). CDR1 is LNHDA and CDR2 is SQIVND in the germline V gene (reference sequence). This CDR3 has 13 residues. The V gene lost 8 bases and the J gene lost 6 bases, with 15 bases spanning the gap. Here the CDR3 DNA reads TGTGCCAGTGCCGGGGGACCCCGGGATACGCAGTATTTT. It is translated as CASAGGPRDTQYF.

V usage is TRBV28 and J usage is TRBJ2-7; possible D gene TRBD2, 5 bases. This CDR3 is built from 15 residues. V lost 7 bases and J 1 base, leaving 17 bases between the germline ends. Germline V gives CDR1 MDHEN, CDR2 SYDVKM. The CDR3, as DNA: TGTGCCAGCAAGACGGGCGGGTTGGGATCCTACGAGCAGTACTTC. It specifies CASKTGGLGSYEQYF.